These 26 T cell receptor beta chains came from one sample sequenced in a study of vaccination effects on CD4 cells after COVID-19. Their antigens are not known. Profiled with immunoSEQ multiplex PCR; TCRdb holds only in-frame clones, not every one. This sample yields roughly 70,000 clones, of which less than 80% are seen a single time; 0.85% to 1% belongs to the top ten. Antigen-specific CD4+ T cells were expanded with viral peptide pools in the ViraFEST assay before sequencing. Around day 10 of culture, CD4+ T cells were separated out. The participants, recipients of two vaccine doses, got either BNT162b2 or mRNA-1273. The material was CD4+ T cells from PBMCs cultured with HCoV-OC43 spike peptides, obtained after COVID-19 vaccination. Documented subset: HCoV-OC43 spike overlapping peptide pool stimulation. These receptors originate from a human donor who received a COVID-19 vaccine.

The chain is built from TRBV7-2 and TRBJ2-2; a possible D gene is TRBD1 (6 bases). CDR3 length: 15 residues. V was shortened by 5 bases and J by 5 bases, with 15 bases between the two germline ends. Germline values: CDR1 SGHTA, CDR2 FQGNSA. The CDR3 region has the DNA TGTGCCAGCAGCGTAGGACAGATGAGGACCGGGGAGCTGTTTTTT. Encoded protein: CASSVGQMRTGELFF. The full variable domain, its missing parts supplied by reference TRBV7-2 and TRBJ2-2, is GAGVSQSPSNKVTEKGKDVELRCDPISGHTALYWYRQSLGQGLEFLIYFQGNSAPDKSGLPSDRFSAERTGGSVSTLTIQRTQQEDSAVYLCASSVGQMRTGELFFGEGSRLTVL.

The V gene is TRBV7-2, the J gene TRBJ1-2; TRBD1 matches 7 bases. V was clipped by 6 bases and J by 2 bases; unmatched bases: 9. Germline CDR1 is SGHTA and CDR2 is FQGNSA. The CDR3 is 15 amino acids. The CDR3 is CASRQQGRLNYGYTF. CDR3 coding DNA: TGTGCCAGCAGACAACAGGGGAGGTTGAACTATGGCTACACCTTC.

The rearrangement links TRBV6-4 to TRBJ2-6; tentative D call: TRBD2 (7 bases). CDR3 size: 16 residues. Trimming shortened V by 5 bases and J by 4 bases, and 15 bases separated the two germline ends. The germline gives CDR1 MRHNA, CDR2 SNTAGT. CDR3 residues: CASSRGGDYGANVLTF. As DNA, the CDR3 is TGTGCCAGCAGTCGAGGGGGGGATTACGGGGCCAACGTCCTGACTTTC.

The chain links TRBV19 to TRBJ1-1; perhaps TRBD1 as D (5 bases). Between the trimmed V and J ends, which lost 4 bases and 6 bases, there was a span of 12 bases. Germline CDR1 reads LNHDA; CDR2 reads SQIVND (reference sequence). This CDR3 has 13 residues. In nucleotides, the CDR3 is TGTGCCAGTAGTAGGCAAGGGACCGCTGAAGCTTTCTTT. Encoded protein: CASSRQGTAEAFF.

The chain couples TRBV5-4 to TRBJ1-2, with TRBD1 as a possible D gene (5 bases). The germline V gene encodes CDR1 SGHNT and CDR2 YYREEE (reference sequence). The CDR3 runs 12 residues. The ends were cut back, 2 bases at V and 7 bases at J, with 9 bases in the middle. CDR3 coding DNA: TGTGCCAGCAGCTTTACCAGGGCTGGCTACACCTTC. Translated: CASSFTRAGYTF. The variable domain in full, with the rest retrieved from reference TRBV5-4 and TRBJ1-2, is ETGVTQSPTHLIKTRGQQVTLRCSSQSGHNTVSWYQQALGQGPQFIFQYYREEENGRGNFPPRFSGLQFPNYSSELNVNALELDDSALYLCASSFTRAGYTFGSGTRLTVV.

The CDR3 nucleotides are TGTGCCAGCAGATCGGGACTCGCTGCCGGGGAGCTGTTTTTT. This translates into CASRSGLAAGELFF. This chain uses TRBV2 with TRBJ2-2; perhaps TRBD2 as D (6 bases). The CDR3 has 14 amino acids. CDR1 is SNHLY, CDR2 FYNNEI, per germline. Deletions cut 6 bases from V and 6 bases from J, with 14 bases between. Using reference TRBV2 and TRBJ2-2 for the parts outside the CDR3, the full variable domain is EPEVTQTPSHQVTQMGQEVILRCVPISNHLYFYWYRQILGQKVEFLVSFYNNEISEKSEIFDDQFSVERPDGSNFTLKIRSTKLEDSAMYFCASRSGLAAGELFFGEGSRLTVL.

This chain links TRBV24-1 with TRBJ2-3; 9 nucleotides line up with TRBD2. CDR1 and CDR2 (germline): KGHDR, SFDVKD. Trimming took 8 bases from V and 5 from J; bases not matched to a gene: 4. The CDR3 covers 13 residues. The CDR3 is CATMRGGGDTQYF. DNA of the CDR3: TGTGCCACCATGCGCGGGGGGGGAGATACGCAGTATTTT.

This clone was seen only a few times. J is TRBJ2-7 and V is TRBV5-4; D is possibly TRBD1 (6 bases). This CDR3 comprises 13 residues. Germline CDR1 SGHNT, CDR2 YYREEE (reference sequence). With 4 bases removed from V and 5 bases from J, the gap between germline ends came to 13 bases. The CDR3: CASSTPQGNEQYV. CDR3 nucleotides: TGTGCCAGCAGCACCCCACAGGGCAACGAGCAGTACGTC.

This chain joins TRBV3-1 (or the pseudogene TRBV3-2) and TRBJ2-3; 9 nucleotides match TRBD2. J gave up 2 bases and V 6 bases, and 9 bases lay outside the gene matches. This CDR3 region has 16 residues. The germline V gene has CDR1 LGHDT and CDR2 YNNKEL (reference sequence). CDR3 in amino acids: CASRHTGTSFTDTQYF. The DNA of the CDR3 is TGTGCCAGCAGACATACCGGGACTAGCTTCACAGATACGCAGTATTTT.

The V call is TRBV25-1, the J call TRBJ1-4; TRBD1 matches at 9 bases. Looked up from germline, CDR1 is MGHDK and CDR2 is SYGVNS. This CDR3 has 15 residues. V lost 6 bases and J lost 7; bases outside the gene matches: 9. This CDR3 is CASSDLQGAGEKLFF. The CDR3 DNA reads TGTGCCAGCAGCGACCTACAGGGGGCAGGTGAAAAACTGTTTTTT.

The rearrangement joins TRBV2 to TRBJ1-2; D perhaps matches TRBD1 (5 bases). The length of the CDR3 is 13 residues. V was clipped by 4 bases and J by 6 bases, with 12 bases between them. In germline, CDR1 is SNHLY, CDR2 FYNNEI. The CDR3 DNA reads as TGTGCCAGCAGTGGGGAGACAGCACATGGCTACACCTTC. Residues: CASSGETAHGYTF.

This chain joins TRBV5-4 and TRBJ2-5, with 7 bases lining up with TRBD2. The CDR3 totals 15 residues. CDR1 is SGHNT and CDR2 is YYREEE in the germline V gene (reference sequence). The V gene end was trimmed by 0 bases and the J gene end by 0 bases; junction bases not matched to a gene: 2. CDR3 in amino acids: CASSLGGGYQETQYF. CDR3 DNA sequence: TGTGCCAGCAGCTTGGGGGGGGGTTACCAAGAGACCCAGTACTTC.

The gene calls are TRBV6-2 or TRBV6-3 and TRBJ2-1; 10 bases align to TRBD1. V was clipped by 5 bases and J by 0 bases; unmatched bases: 16. The CDR3 is 20 residues long. Per germline, CDR1 MNHEY and CDR2 SVGEGT. The CDR3, as DNA: TGTGCCAGCAGTAAACACGGGACAGGGGTTACTTCGAGCTCCTACAATGAGCAGTTCTTC. Amino acids: CASSKHGTGVTSSSYNEQFF.

The sample holds a few counts of this clone. The chain is built from TRBV6-5 and TRBJ1-1, with TRBD1 as a possible D gene (5 bases). The CDR3 totals 14 residues. The V gene lost 5 bases and the J gene lost 3 bases, with 13 bases spanning the gap. Germline V gene lookup returns CDR1 MNHEY and CDR2 SVGAGI. In DNA form, the CDR3 reads TGTGCCAGCAGTCTCGGGGGGGAGGACACTGAAGCTTTCTTT. As protein: CASSLGGEDTEAFF.

This clone was counted a few times. The chain carries TRBV6-1 and TRBJ2-2; TRBD1 matches at 8 bases. The CDR3 is made up of 21 amino acids. With V trimmed by 2 bases and J by 2 bases, 19 bases remained unmatched. Looked up from germline, CDR1 is MNHNS and CDR2 is SASEGT. The CDR3 coding sequence is TGTGCCAGCAGTGAAAGTTTCCGAGACAGGGGACTCGGGTTTAACACCGGGGAGCTGTTTTTT. Amino acid sequence: CASSESFRDRGLGFNTGELFF.

In its sample, this clone was seen once. The chain links TRBV6-5 to TRBJ1-4; TRBD1 might be the D (6 bases). Trimming shortened V by 4 bases and J by 3 bases, and 9 bases separated the two germline ends. This CDR3 is built from 14 residues. Germline V CDR1 and CDR2: MNHEY, SVGAGI. CDR3 protein: CASSWGLSNEKLFF. As DNA, the CDR3 is TGTGCCAGCAGTTGGGGGCTATCTAATGAAAAACTGTTTTTT.

The chain employs TRBV19 and TRBJ2-2; D is possibly TRBD1 (5 bases). CDR1 is LNHDA and CDR2 is SQIVND in the germline V gene (reference sequence). Deletions cut 7 bases from V and 4 bases from J, with 13 bases between. The CDR3 loop spans 14 amino acids. CDR3 protein: CASMAGSATGELFF. The CDR3 nucleotides are TGTGCCAGTATGGCAGGGTCGGCCACCGGGGAGCTGTTTTTT.

This clone was picked up a small number of times. The CDR3 here is CASSPQGDTEQFF. CDR3 sequence (DNA): TGTGCCAGCTCACCACAAGGGGATACTGAGCAGTTCTTC. This sequence joins TRBV18 and TRBJ2-1; TRBD1 is a possible D gene (5 bases). The CDR3 spans 13 residues. The V end lost 1 base, the J end lost 9 bases, and 10 bases lay between the germline ends. Germline loops: CDR1 KGHSH, CDR2 LQKENI.

This clone was observed a single time. The rearrangement uses TRBV5-1 and TRBJ1-5, with D possibly being TRBD1 (5 bases). CDR1 is SGHRS, CDR2 YFSETQ, per germline. V was shortened by 0 bases and J by 6 bases, with 7 bases between the two germline ends. The CDR3 sequence is 13 residues long. The DNA of the CDR3 is TGCGCCAGCAGCTTGGGGGGACTTCAGCCCCAGCATTTT. Its translation: CASSLGGLQPQHF.

The CDR3 reads CASSYAGRYNEQFF. In DNA form, the CDR3 reads TGTGCCAGCAGTTATGCCGGGCGGTACAATGAGCAGTTCTTC. J is TRBJ2-1 and V is TRBV6-6; D remains ambiguous. The germline V gene encodes CDR1 MNHNY and CDR2 SVGAGI (reference sequence). The germline V and J ends were trimmed by 3 bases and 4 bases, with 10 bases remaining between them. CDR3 size: 14 residues.

This clone has only a few counts. The CDR3 DNA follows: TGTGCCAGCAGCCCCGCGCCTAGCACAGATACGCAGTATTTT. As protein: CASSPAPSTDTQYF. V and J are TRBV7-3 and TRBJ2-3; D is ambiguous. The CDR3 contains 14 residues. V lost 5 bases and J lost 0, with 9 bases in between. Germline values: CDR1 SGHTA, CDR2 FQGTGA.

The chain's CDR3 is CASSFLANTEAFF. CDR3 coding DNA: TGTGCCAGCAGTTTTCTGGCGAACACTGAAGCTTTCTTT. The chain recombines TRBV12-3 or TRBV12-4 with TRBJ1-1; unclear D gene. The length of the CDR3 is 13 residues. The V and J ends lost 3 bases and 1 base respectively, with 6 bases between them.

The rearrangement uses TRBV7-9 and TRBJ2-4; D possibly corresponds to TRBD1 (5 bases). V was pared by 4 bases and J by 0 bases, with 13 bases between. The CDR3 extends over 16 amino acids. In germline, CDR1 is SEHNR, CDR2 FQNEAQ (reference sequence). CDR3 sequence: CASSYSPGLAKNIQYF. The CDR3 region has the DNA TGTGCCAGCAGCTATTCTCCAGGGCTAGCCAAAAACATTCAGTACTTC.

CDR3 sequence (DNA): TGCGCCAGCAGCCGAGAGATACCGCCTAATGAGCAGTTCTTC. As protein: CASSREIPPNEQFF. The chain is built from TRBV10-1 and TRBJ2-1; D call uncertain. V lost 6 bases and J 7 bases, leaving 16 bases between the germline ends. This CDR3 has 14 residues. The germline CDR1 and CDR2 sequences are WNHNN and SYGVQD (reference sequence).

As concerns this clone: Other DNA sequences in the same sample also yield this CDR3. The chain combines TRBV18 with TRBJ2-7; 7 bases line up with TRBD1. V shed 3 bases, J shed 1 base, and the junction held 3 bases outside the gene matches. The CDR3 is made up of 14 amino acids. CDR1 is KGHSH, CDR2 LQKENI, per germline. DNA for the CDR3: TGTGCCAGCTCACCCAGGGGGTCTTCCTACGAGCAGTACGTC. Its translation is CASSPRGSSYEQYV.

This sequence joins TRBV5-1 and TRBJ2-1; TRBD2 aligns across 12 bases. Per the germline V gene, CDR1 is SGHRS and CDR2 is YFSETQ. V lost 3 bases, J lost 7 bases, and 8 bases stayed unmatched. The CDR3 spans 16 residues. This chain's CDR3 is CASSWGTSGGQNEQFF. The CDR3 DNA reads TGCGCCAGCAGCTGGGGAACTAGCGGGGGGCAGAATGAGCAGTTCTTC.